Below, one T cell receptor beta chain is given with its context. The sample comes from a study of blood T cell repertoires in COVID-19. Trimming took 1 base from V and 8 from J, leaving 5 bases between them. The CDR3 sequence is 12 residues long. Original processing methods: The authors estimated nucleated cell counts from reference gene primer amplification. Assay used: immunoSEQ multiplex PCR; TCRdb lists only in-frame clones, some missing. The V and J calls and clone size come from that table; D and trimming were worked out from the DNA. The sample includes 100,000 or so clones, 80% to 85% of them seen just once.

This TCR derives from a woman of 80 years or more with acute or convalescent COVID-19. This chain connects TRBV12-3 or TRBV12-4 to TRBJ2-2; D call uncertain. The sequenced sample consisted of peripheral blood. The CDR3 coding sequence is TGTGCCAGCAGTTTAGGGCATGGGGAGCTGTTTTTT. It is translated as CASSLGHGELFF.